The 13 T cell receptor beta chains listed next were all sequenced from one sample in a study of CD8+CD57+ T cells in acquired aplastic anemia. The use of genomic DNA as template underpinned the TCR beta VDJ and CDR3 profiling. TCRdb independently ran MiXCR on the reads; one entry per CDR3 protein. Of about 210,000 distinct CDR3 sequences listed, 60% to 65% are singletons. The source material was sorted CD4+, CD8+, or CD8+CD57+ T cells (not recorded which) from PBMCs. These receptors were collected from a human donor in good health.

V is TRBV2 and J is TRBJ2-3; TRBD2 matches at 8 bases. The germline gives CDR1 SNHLY, CDR2 FYNNEI. After removal of 9 bases from V and 8 bases from J, the junction contained 19 bases not matched to a gene. This CDR3 contains 16 residues. The CDR3 sequence is CASRGRTGGSGGTQYF. The CDR3 bases are TGTGCCAGTCGCGGGAGAACGGGGGGGTCGGGCGGTACGCAGTATTTT. The entire variable domain, with the rest obtained from reference TRBV2 and TRBJ2-3, is as follows: EPEVTQTPSHQVTQMGQEVILRCVPISNHLYFYWYRQILGQKVEFLVSFYNNEISEKSEIFDDQFSVERPDGSNFTLKIRSTKLEDSAMYFCASRGRTGGSGGTQYFGPGTRLTVL.

At least ten counts were recorded for this clonotype. The chain links TRBV7-8 to TRBJ2-7, with D possibly being TRBD2 (5 bases). The V end lost 2 bases, the J end lost 0 bases, and 14 bases lay between the germline ends. This CDR3 comprises 16 residues. Germline CDR1 is SGHVS and CDR2 is FQNEAQ. The CDR3: CASSLLSPDSSYEQYF. CDR3 DNA sequence: TGTGCCAGCAGCTTACTTTCTCCGGACTCCTCCTACGAGCAGTACTTC.

V and J are TRBV4-1 and TRBJ2-2; 7 nucleotides line up with TRBD1. Germline V gives CDR1 MGHRA, CDR2 YSYEKL. V shed 0 bases, J shed 5 bases, and the junction held 3 bases outside the gene matches. The CDR3 length is 15 residues. CDR3 sequence reads: CASSQEGQRTGELFF. The CDR3, as DNA: TGCGCCAGCAGCCAAGAGGGACAGAGAACCGGGGAGCTGTTTTTT.

The J gene is TRBJ2-5, the V gene TRBV10-3, with D possibly TRBD2 on 7 matching bases. The CDR3 has 16 amino acids. V was cut by 8 bases and J by 5 bases, with 24 bases left in between. Germline V CDR1 and CDR2: ENHRY, SYGVKD. In DNA, the CDR3 is TGTGCCATCCGCGGGGGAGTGGGGGGGCCTTATGAGACCCAGTACTTC. This encodes CAIRGGVGGPYETQYF.

The rearrangement joins TRBV20-1 to TRBJ2-1; 8 bases are shared with TRBD2. Germline CDR1 reads DFQATT; CDR2 reads SNEGSKA (reference sequence). There are 13 residues in the CDR3. The V gene end was trimmed by 3 bases and the J gene end by 8 bases; junction bases not matched to a gene: 6. The CDR3 loop is CSASGGGDHEQFF. The CDR3 DNA sequence: TGCAGTGCTAGCGGGGGGGGGGACCATGAGCAGTTCTTC.

The chain has TRBV10-3 and TRBJ1-2; D might be TRBD1 (5 bases). Germline CDR1 and CDR2: ENHRY and SYGVKD. The CDR3 consists of 14 residues. Between the trimmed V and J ends, which lost 2 bases and 0 bases, there was a span of 7 bases. The CDR3 sequence: CAISEEGSNYGYTF. CDR3 bases: TGTGCCATCAGTGAGGAGGGGTCTAACTATGGCTACACCTTC.

This clonotype was recorded many times. The V gene is TRBV9, the J gene TRBJ1-5; D not certain. The V and J ends lost 0 bases and 5 bases respectively, with 6 bases between them. This CDR3 has 13 residues. Germline CDR1 is SGDLS and CDR2 is YYNGEE. The CDR3 loop reads CASSVGTDQPQHF. The CDR3, as DNA: TGTGCCAGCAGCGTAGGTACGGATCAGCCCCAGCATTTT.

This clonotype was seen repeatedly, ten times or more. This rearrangement joins TRBV7-9 to TRBJ2-1, with TRBD2 identical over 9 bases. V was pared by 5 bases and J by 2 bases, with 4 bases of the junction left unmatched. The length of the CDR3 is 15 residues. CDR1 is SEHNR, CDR2 FQNEAQ, per germline (reference sequence). In DNA form, the CDR3 reads TGTGCCAGCAGCAGTAGCGGGAGAGCCTACAATGAGCAGTTCTTC. Its translation: CASSSSGRAYNEQFF. Together with reference TRBV7-9 and TRBJ2-1, the CDR3 gives the full variable domain: DTGVSQNPRHKITKRGQNVTFRCDPISEHNRLYWYRQTLGQGPEFLTYFQNEAQLEKSRLLSDRFSAERPKGSFSTLEIQRTEQGDSAMYLCASSSSGRAYNEQFFGPGTRLTVL.

V and J are TRBV19 and TRBJ2-5, with D possibly matching TRBD1 (6 bases). Trimming cost V 6 bases and J 2 bases, with 13 bases left between them. The V gene's germline CDR1 is LNHDA and CDR2 SQIVND (reference sequence). The CDR3 contains 14 residues. CDR3 protein: CASSSPGQQETQYF. For the CDR3, the DNA is TGTGCCAGTAGCTCCCCAGGACAGCAAGAGACCCAGTACTTC.

The rearrangement links TRBV7-9 to TRBJ1-1, with no clear D. The V gene lost 1 base and the J gene lost 6 bases, with 9 bases spanning the gap. Looked up from germline, CDR1 is SEHNR and CDR2 is FQNEAQ (reference sequence). This CDR3 has 13 amino acids. The CDR3 region is CASSLGSLPEAFF. DNA for the CDR3: TGTGCCAGCAGCTTAGGGTCCCTACCTGAAGCTTTCTTT.

In this sample, this clonotype turned up once. One end of the junction fails to match germline, which may point to a read error. V and J are TRBV10-2 and TRBJ1-1, with a tentative D call TRBD1 (5 bases). CDR1 WSHSY and CDR2 SAAADI come from the germline V gene. The CDR3 consists of 13 residues. CDR3 protein: CASISIGAAEAFF. CDR3 in DNA: TGTGCCAGCATAAGTATAGGGGCTGCTGAAGCTTTCTTT.

The gene calls are TRBV7-2 and TRBJ2-5, with TRBD1 identical over 10 bases. The CDR3 runs to 15 residues. Unmatched junction bases numbered 7, after V lost 7 bases and J lost 2 bases. The germline CDR1 and CDR2 sequences are SGHTA and FQGNSA. CDR3 DNA sequence: TGTGCCAGCATCATAGACAGGGGGCGGCAAGAGACCCAGTACTTC. Its translation: CASIIDRGRQETQYF.

Turning to this clonotype: This clone may be a read error of a much larger clone one base away. The chain combines TRBV7-3 with TRBJ2-7; 7 nucleotides match TRBD2. Germline V lookup: CDR1 SGHTA, CDR2 FQGTGA. This CDR3 comprises 14 residues. The J segment lost 5 bases and the V segment lost 11 bases, leaving 15 bases of the junction unmatched. For the CDR3, the DNA is TGTGCCTGGGGAAGGGCGGGAGACCCCGACGAGCAGTACTTC. This codes for CAWGRAGDPDEQYF.